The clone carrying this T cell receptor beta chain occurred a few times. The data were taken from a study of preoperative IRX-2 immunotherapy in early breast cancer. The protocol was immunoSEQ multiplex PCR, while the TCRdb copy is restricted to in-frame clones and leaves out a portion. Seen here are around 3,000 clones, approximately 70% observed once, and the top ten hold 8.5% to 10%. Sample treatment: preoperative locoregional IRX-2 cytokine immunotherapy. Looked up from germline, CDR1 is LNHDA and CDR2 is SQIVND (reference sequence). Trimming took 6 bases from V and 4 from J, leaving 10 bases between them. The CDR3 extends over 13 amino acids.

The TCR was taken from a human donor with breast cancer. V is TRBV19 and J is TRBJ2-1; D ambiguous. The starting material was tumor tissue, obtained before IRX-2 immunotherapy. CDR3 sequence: CASRHDDYNEQFF. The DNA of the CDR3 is TGTGCCAGTAGACACGACGATTACAATGAGCAGTTCTTC.